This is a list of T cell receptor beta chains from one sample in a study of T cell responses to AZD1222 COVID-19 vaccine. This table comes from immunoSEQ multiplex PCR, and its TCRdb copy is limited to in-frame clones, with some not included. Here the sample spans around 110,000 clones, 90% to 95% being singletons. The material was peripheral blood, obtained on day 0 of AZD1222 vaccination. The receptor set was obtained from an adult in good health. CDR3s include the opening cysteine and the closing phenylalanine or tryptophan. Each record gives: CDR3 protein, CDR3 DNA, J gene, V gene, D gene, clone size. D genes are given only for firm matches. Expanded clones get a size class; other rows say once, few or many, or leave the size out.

CDR3 protein: CASFHRGLPDTQYF; CDR3 DNA: TGTGCCAGCTTTCACAGGGGGCTCCCAGATACGCAGTATTTT; J gene: TRBJ2-3; V gene: TRBV27; D gene: TRBD1; clone size: -
CDR3 protein: CASSLIDSNQPQHF; CDR3 DNA: TGTGCCAGCAGTTTAATCGATAGCAATCAGCCCCAGCATTTT; J gene: TRBJ1-5; V gene: TRBV28; D gene: -; clone size: -
CDR3 protein: CATSRVLTSGKDTQYF; CDR3 DNA: TGTGCCACCAGCAGGGTCCTTACTAGCGGGAAAGATACGCAGTATTTT; J gene: TRBJ2-3; V gene: TRBV15; D gene: TRBD2; clone size: -
CDR3 protein: CASSYSWGSPTGELFF; CDR3 DNA: TGTGCCAGCAGTTACTCCTGGGGAAGCCCCACCGGGGAGCTGTTTTTT; J gene: TRBJ2-2; V gene: TRBV6-5; D gene: -; clone size: -
CDR3 protein: CASSPGLADDYEQYF; CDR3 DNA: TGTGCCAGCAGCCCAGGACTAGCGGACGACTACGAGCAGTACTTC; J gene: TRBJ2-7; V gene: TRBV4-2; D gene: TRBD2; clone size: -
CDR3 protein: CASSAEIQGSPWGYTF; CDR3 DNA: TGTGCCAGCAGTGCCGAAATACAGGGATCCCCTTGGGGCTACACCTTC; J gene: TRBJ1-2; V gene: TRBV2; D gene: -; clone size: -
CDR3 protein: CSVDSGADEQYF; CDR3 DNA: TGCAGCGTTGATTCGGGTGCGGACGAGCAGTACTTC; J gene: TRBJ2-7; V gene: TRBV29-1; D gene: -; clone size: -
CDR3 protein: CASSLGAINQPQHF; CDR3 DNA: TGTGCCAGCAGCTTAGGGGCTATCAATCAGCCCCAGCATTTT; J gene: TRBJ1-5; V gene: TRBV11-3; D gene: -; clone size: once
CDR3 protein: CASSLWVLAGPNEQFF; CDR3 DNA: TGTGCCAGCAGCTTGTGGGTGTTAGCGGGACCCAATGAGCAGTTCTTC; J gene: TRBJ2-1; V gene: TRBV5-4; D gene: TRBD2; clone size: -
CDR3 protein: CASRSVGPQTQPQHF; CDR3 DNA: TGTGCCAGTAGGTCGGTGGGGCCGCAAACACAGCCCCAGCATTTT; J gene: TRBJ1-5; V gene: TRBV19; D gene: -; clone size: -
CDR3 protein: CASSQDRSSYNEQFF; CDR3 DNA: TGTGCCAGCAGCCAAGACAGGAGCTCCTACAATGAGCAGTTCTTC; J gene: TRBJ2-1; V gene: TRBV3-1/TRBV3-2; D gene: -; clone size: -
CDR3 protein: CSVDLSGKGSDTQYF; CDR3 DNA: TGCAGCGTAGACCTTAGCGGGAAAGGTTCAGATACGCAGTATTTT; J gene: TRBJ2-3; V gene: TRBV29-1; D gene: TRBD2; clone size: -
CDR3 protein: CASSQDSGRALPMGYTF; CDR3 DNA: TGCGCCAGCAGCCAAGATTCGGGCAGGGCCCTCCCCATGGGCTACACCTTC; J gene: TRBJ1-2; V gene: TRBV4-1; D gene: -; clone size: -
CDR3 protein: CASSALGQANTEAFF; CDR3 DNA: TGTGCCAGCTCAGCCTTGGGACAAGCAAACACTGAAGCTTTCTTT; J gene: TRBJ1-1; V gene: TRBV18; D gene: -; clone size: once
CDR3 protein: CASSLGVQGMNTEAFF; CDR3 DNA: TGTGCCAGCAGTTTGGGAGTTCAGGGGATGAACACTGAAGCTTTCTTT; J gene: TRBJ1-1; V gene: TRBV28; D gene: -; clone size: -
CDR3 protein: CASSMEGRGVGYTF; CDR3 DNA: TGTGCCAGTAGTATGGAGGGAAGGGGGGTCGGCTACACCTTC; J gene: TRBJ1-2; V gene: TRBV19; D gene: -; clone size: -
CDR3 protein: CASSQDPTSYNEQFF; CDR3 DNA: TGCGCCAGCAGCCAAGATCCGACCTCCTACAATGAGCAGTTCTTC; J gene: TRBJ2-1; V gene: TRBV4-1; D gene: -; clone size: -
CDR3 protein: CASSDSILGTNEQFF; CDR3 DNA: TGTGCCAGCAGTGACTCGATACTGGGGACCAATGAGCAGTTCTTC; J gene: TRBJ2-1; V gene: TRBV6-4; D gene: -; clone size: -
CDR3 protein: CASSLSGGYEQYF; CDR3 DNA: TGTGCCAGCAGCTTATCGGGGGGGTACGAGCAGTACTTC; J gene: TRBJ2-7; V gene: TRBV5-4; D gene: TRBD2; clone size: few
CDR3 protein: CALPSPNTEAFF; CDR3 DNA: TGTGCTCTACCCTCCCCGAACACTGAAGCTTTCTTT; J gene: TRBJ1-1; V gene: TRBV10-3; D gene: -; clone size: -
CDR3 protein: CASSGDQVGPNYGYTF; CDR3 DNA: TGTGCCAGCAGCGGTGATCAGGTCGGCCCTAACTATGGCTACACCTTC; J gene: TRBJ1-2; V gene: TRBV9; D gene: -; clone size: -
CDR3 protein: CASSQASSYEQYF; CDR3 DNA: TGTGCCAGCAGCCAAGCGTCTAGCTACGAGCAGTACTTC; J gene: TRBJ2-7; V gene: TRBV14; D gene: -; clone size: -
CDR3 protein: CASSPGTGNTEAFF; CDR3 DNA: TGTGCCAGCTCACCAGGGACGGGAAACACTGAAGCTTTCTTT; J gene: TRBJ1-1; V gene: TRBV18; D gene: -; clone size: -
CDR3 protein: CASRKGRGESLGYTF; CDR3 DNA: TGTGCCAGTCGGAAGGGGCGGGGCGAATCTCTTGGCTACACCTTC; J gene: TRBJ1-2; V gene: TRBV7-8; D gene: -; clone size: -
CDR3 protein: CASSFTIPGEYQETQYF; CDR3 DNA: TGCGCCAGCAGCTTTACTATCCCCGGCGAGTACCAAGAGACCCAGTACTTC; J gene: TRBJ2-5; V gene: TRBV5-1; D gene: -; clone size: -
CDR3 protein: CASSHGTAIEAFF; CDR3 DNA: TGCGCCAGCAGCCACGGGACAGCGATTGAAGCTTTCTTT; J gene: TRBJ1-1; V gene: TRBV5-1; D gene: TRBD1; clone size: few
CDR3 protein: CASRKPALPGELFF; CDR3 DNA: TGTGCCAGCAGAAAGCCGGCCTTGCCCGGGGAGCTGTTTTTT; J gene: TRBJ2-2; V gene: TRBV2; D gene: -; clone size: -
CDR3 protein: CASSYSWDSTQYF; CDR3 DNA: TGTGCCAGCAGTTACTCGTGGGACAGTACGCAGTATTTT; J gene: TRBJ2-3; V gene: TRBV6-5; D gene: TRBD1; clone size: -
CDR3 protein: CASSYGDSQETQYF; CDR3 DNA: TGTGCCAGCAGTTACGGGGACAGCCAAGAGACCCAGTACTTC; J gene: TRBJ2-5; V gene: TRBV6-5; D gene: TRBD1; clone size: -